This T cell receptor beta chain was retrieved from a study of blood T cell repertoires in COVID-19. In the original analysis: Researchers report that nucleated cell counts were estimated from reference gene primer amplification. Clones were sequenced by immunoSEQ multiplex PCR, and TCRdb holds only the in-frame ones, with some missing. V, J and clone size are taken as reported in that table, and D and trimming were inferred from the DNA itself. The repertoire holds 200,000 or so clones, more than 80% seen once, with approximately 8% in the top ten. The study drew participants aged about 18 to 89 years from some 25 US areas. Clinical history reported by participants formed the basis on which cohorts were assigned. The ends were cut back, 2 bases at V and 7 bases at J, with 11 bases in the middle. This CDR3 is built from 13 residues. Looked up from germline, CDR1 is SGHTA and CDR2 is FQGNSA.

Material: PBMCs or T cells enriched from blood (not recorded which). This TCR was sampled from a woman aged 18-29 years who had recovered from COVID-19. The V and J genes are TRBV7-2 and TRBJ1-2; D gene uncertain. As DNA, the CDR3 is TGTGCCAGCAGCTTATATGGGCTCGGTGGCTACACCTTC. This translates into CASSLYGLGGYTF.